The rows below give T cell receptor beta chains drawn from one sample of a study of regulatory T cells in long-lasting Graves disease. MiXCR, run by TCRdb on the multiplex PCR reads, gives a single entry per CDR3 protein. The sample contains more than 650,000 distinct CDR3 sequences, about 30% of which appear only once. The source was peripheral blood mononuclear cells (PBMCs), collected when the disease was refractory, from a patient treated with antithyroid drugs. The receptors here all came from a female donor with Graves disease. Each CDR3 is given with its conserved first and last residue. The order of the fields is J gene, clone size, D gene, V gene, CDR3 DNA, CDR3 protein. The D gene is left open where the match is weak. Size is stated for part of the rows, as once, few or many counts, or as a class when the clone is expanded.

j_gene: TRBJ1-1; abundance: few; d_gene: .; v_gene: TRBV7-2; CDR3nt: TGTGCCAGCAGCTTAAGGTTCGGGAACACTGAAGCTTTCTTT; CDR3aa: CASSLRFGNTEAFF
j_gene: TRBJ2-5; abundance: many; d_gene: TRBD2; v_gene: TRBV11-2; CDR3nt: TGTGCCAGCAGCTTAGGCCTAGCGGGCCAAGAGACCCAGTACTTC; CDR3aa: CASSLGLAGQETQYF
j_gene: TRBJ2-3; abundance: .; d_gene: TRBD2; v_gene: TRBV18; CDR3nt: TGTGCCAGCTCACGAGACAGGGAAGCGATTAGCGGGAGAAGGGATACGCAGTATTTT; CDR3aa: CASSRDREAISGRRDTQYF
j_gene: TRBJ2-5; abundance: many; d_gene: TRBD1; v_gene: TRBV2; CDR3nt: TGTGCCAGCAGTGAAGCTTCGGGGACAGGGTTAGTGACCCAGTACTTC; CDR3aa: CASSEASGTGLVTQYF
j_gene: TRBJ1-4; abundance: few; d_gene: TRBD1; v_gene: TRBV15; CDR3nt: TGTGCCACCAGCGGATGGGACAGGCCTAATGAAAAACTGTTTTTT; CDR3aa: CATSGWDRPNEKLFF
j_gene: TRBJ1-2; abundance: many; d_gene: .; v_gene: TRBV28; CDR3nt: TGTGCCAGCACCGAGGGGTTAGCTAACTATGGCTACACCTTC; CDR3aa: CASTEGLANYGYTF
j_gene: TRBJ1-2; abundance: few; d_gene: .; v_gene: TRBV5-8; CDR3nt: TGTGCCAGCAGCCCGGCCCAGGACGACTATGGCTACACCTTC; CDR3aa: CASSPAQDDYGYTF
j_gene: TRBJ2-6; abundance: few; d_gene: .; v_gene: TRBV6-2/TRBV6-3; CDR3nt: TGTGCCAGCAGTTACAAGATCTCTGGGGCCAACGTCCTGACTTTC; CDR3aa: CASSYKISGANVLTF
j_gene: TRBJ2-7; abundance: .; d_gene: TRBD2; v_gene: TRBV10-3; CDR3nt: TGTGCCATCAGTTCGACTAGCGGGGATACCTACGAGCAGTACTTC; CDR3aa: CAISSTSGDTYEQYF
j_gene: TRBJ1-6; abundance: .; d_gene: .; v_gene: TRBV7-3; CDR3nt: TGTGCCAGCAGCTTGGTAGCAACTAATTCACCCCTCCACTTT; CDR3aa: CASSLVATNSPLHF
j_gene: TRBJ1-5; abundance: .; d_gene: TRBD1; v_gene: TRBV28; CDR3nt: TGTGCCAGCAGCTCGGACAGGGAGATTTACAATCAGCCCCAGCATTTT; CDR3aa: CASSSDREIYNQPQHF
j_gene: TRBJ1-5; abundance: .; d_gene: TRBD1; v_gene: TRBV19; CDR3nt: TGTGCCAGTAGTATTAAGACAGGGGGATTAAAGCAGCCCCAGCATTTT; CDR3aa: CASSIKTGGLKQPQHF
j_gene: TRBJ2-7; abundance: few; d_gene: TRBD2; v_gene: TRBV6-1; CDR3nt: TGTGCCAGCAGAGGGCCTCTAGCGGGCTCCTACGAGCAGTACTTC; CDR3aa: CASRGPLAGSYEQYF
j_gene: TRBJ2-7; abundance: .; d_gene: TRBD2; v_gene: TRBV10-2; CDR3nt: TGCGCCAGCAGCCACGGGACTAGCTCCTACGAGCAGTACTTC; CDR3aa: CASSHGTSSYEQYF
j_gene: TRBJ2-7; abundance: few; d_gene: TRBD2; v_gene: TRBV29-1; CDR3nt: TGCAGCGTCCCCGGGACTAGCGGGAGTTCCTACGAGCAGTACTTC; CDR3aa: CSVPGTSGSSYEQYF
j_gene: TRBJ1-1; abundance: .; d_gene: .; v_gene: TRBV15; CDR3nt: TGTGCCACCAGCAGAGGGGGGCAAGGGGGCACTGAAGCTTTCTTT; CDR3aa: CATSRGGQGGTEAFF
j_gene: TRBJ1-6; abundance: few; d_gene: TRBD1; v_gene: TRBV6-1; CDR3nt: TGTGCCAGCAGAGGGGGACAGGCCCGAAATTCACCCCTCCACTTT; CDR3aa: CASRGGQARNSPLHF
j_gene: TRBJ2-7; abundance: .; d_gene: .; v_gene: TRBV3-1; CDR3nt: TGTGCCAGCAGCCAAGAAGATGGACCAGCCTACGAGCAGTACTTC; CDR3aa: CASSQEDGPAYEQYF
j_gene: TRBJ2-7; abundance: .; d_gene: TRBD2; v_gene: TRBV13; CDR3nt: TGTGCCAGCACTAGCGGGATGGCATACGAGCAGTACTTC; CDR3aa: CASTSGMAYEQYF
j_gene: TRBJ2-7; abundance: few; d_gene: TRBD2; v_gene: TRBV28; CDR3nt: TGTGCCAGCAGTTCGTCTAGCGGGGGCCCGAGGGAGCAGTACTTC; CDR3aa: CASSSSSGGPREQYF
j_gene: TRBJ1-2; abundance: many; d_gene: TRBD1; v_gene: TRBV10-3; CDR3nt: TGTGCCATCAGTGAGTGGGGACAGGCAAAAGGCGGCTACACCTTC; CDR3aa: CAISEWGQAKGGYTF
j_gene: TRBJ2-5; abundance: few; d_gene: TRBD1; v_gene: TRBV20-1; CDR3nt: TGCGGTGCTAGAGAGGGGACAGACCGGCGGGAGACCCAGTACTTC; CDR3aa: CGAREGTDRRETQYF
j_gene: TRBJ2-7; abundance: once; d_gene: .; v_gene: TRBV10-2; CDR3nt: TGCGCCACCATGACTAGGATAACGTACGAGCAGTACTTC; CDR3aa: CATMTRITYEQYF
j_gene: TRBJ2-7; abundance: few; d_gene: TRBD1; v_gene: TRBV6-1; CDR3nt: TGTGCCAGCTCACCACCGGCCCGACAGGGTGACGAGCAGTACTTC; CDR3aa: CASSPPARQGDEQYF
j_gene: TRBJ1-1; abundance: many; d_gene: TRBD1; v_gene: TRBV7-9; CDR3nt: TGTGCCAGCAGGAACACGACAGGGTCGAACACTGAAGCTTTCTTT; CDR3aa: CASRNTTGSNTEAFF
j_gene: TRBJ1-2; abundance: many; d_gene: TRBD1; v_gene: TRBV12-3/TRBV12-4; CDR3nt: TGTGCCAGCAGTAGGACAGGAGACTCCAGATCCTATGGCTACACCTTC; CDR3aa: CASSRTGDSRSYGYTF
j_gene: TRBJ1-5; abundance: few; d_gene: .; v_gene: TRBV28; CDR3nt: TGTGCCAGCAGTAGACCAGGGGTGGATCAGCCCCAGCATTTT; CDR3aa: CASSRPGVDQPQHF
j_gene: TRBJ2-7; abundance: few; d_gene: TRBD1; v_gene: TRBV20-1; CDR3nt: TGCAGTGCTAGAGTGTGGACAGGGTCCTACGAGCAGTACTTC; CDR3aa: CSARVWTGSYEQYF
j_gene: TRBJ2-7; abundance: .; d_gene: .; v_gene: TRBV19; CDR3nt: TGTGCCAGTAGTACGGGACAATCATTGGCTGCCTACGAGCAGTACTTC; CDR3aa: CASSTGQSLAAYEQYF
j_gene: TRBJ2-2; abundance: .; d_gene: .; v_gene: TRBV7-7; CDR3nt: TGTGCCAGCAGCCCAACTCCTAGCGCGCTAACCGGGGAGCTGTTTTTT; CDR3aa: CASSPTPSALTGELFF
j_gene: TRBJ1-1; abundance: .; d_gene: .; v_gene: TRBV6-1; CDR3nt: TGTGCCAGCATGGGGGCTTCAACTCAGGGACCGGTAGAAGCTTTCTTT; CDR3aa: CASMGASTQGPVEAFF
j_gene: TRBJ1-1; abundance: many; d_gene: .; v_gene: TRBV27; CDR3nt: TGTGCCCTTAACGTTGGGGACGAGAACACTGAAGCTTTCTTT; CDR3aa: CALNVGDENTEAFF
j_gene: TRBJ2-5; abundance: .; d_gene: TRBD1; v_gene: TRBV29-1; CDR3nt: TGCAGCGTTGTCAGGGGGATGGAGACCCAGTACTTC; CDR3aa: CSVVRGMETQYF
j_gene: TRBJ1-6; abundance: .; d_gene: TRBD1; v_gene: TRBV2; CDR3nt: TGTGCCAGCAGTGACGGGGCAGGGGGCTATAATTCACCCCTCCACTTT; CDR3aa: CASSDGAGGYNSPLHF
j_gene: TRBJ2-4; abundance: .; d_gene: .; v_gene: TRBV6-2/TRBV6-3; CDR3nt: TGTGCCAGCAGTTACGAGAACATTCAGTACTTC; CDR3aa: CASSYENIQYF
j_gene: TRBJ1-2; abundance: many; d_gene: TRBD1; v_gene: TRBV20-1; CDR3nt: TGCAGTGCTAGTGCAGGGGGAAAGGGCTATGGCTACACCTTC; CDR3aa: CSASAGGKGYGYTF
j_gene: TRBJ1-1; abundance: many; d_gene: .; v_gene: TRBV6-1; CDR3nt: TGTGCCAGCACACGTTTTTCAGGACGGGGCACTGAAGCTTTCTTT; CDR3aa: CASTRFSGRGTEAFF
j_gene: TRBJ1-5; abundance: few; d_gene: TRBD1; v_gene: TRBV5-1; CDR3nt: TGCGCCAGCAGGGCAGGGACAGGCATTAATCAGCCCCAGCATTTT; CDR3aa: CASRAGTGINQPQHF
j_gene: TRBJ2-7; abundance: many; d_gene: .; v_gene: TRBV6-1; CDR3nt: TGTGCCAGCAGTGAAACCCCGCGGGACTTTGCAGGCGAGCAGTACTTC; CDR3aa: CASSETPRDFAGEQYF
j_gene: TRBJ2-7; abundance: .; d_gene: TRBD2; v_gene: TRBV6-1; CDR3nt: TGTGCCAGCAGAGTGGGGGGGGGAAGCTACGAGCAGTACTTC; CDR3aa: CASRVGGGSYEQYF
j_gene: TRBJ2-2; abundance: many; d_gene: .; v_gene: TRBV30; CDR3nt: TGTGCCTGGAGTGAAGGCAGACATCAGTCCAGGGAGCTGTTTTTT; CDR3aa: CAWSEGRHQSRELFF